This T cell receptor beta chain was sequenced in a study of T cell clonality in common variable immunodeficiency. TCRdb's copy holds only in-frame clones and misses some; the assay was immunoSEQ multiplex PCR. This sample has some 43,000 clones, each found more than once. The V and J ends lost 3 bases and 2 bases, in that order; junction bases with no gene match: 7. The CDR3 has 17 amino acids. Germline CDR1 reads MGHRA; CDR2 reads YSYEKL. General study findings and limits: Compared with healthy controls, CVID subjects showed increased TCRbeta clonality, mostly in about a third. Fewer deletions and N-nucleotide insertions were reportedly seen in common variable immunodeficiency TCR beta sequences.

This clone was recorded many times. What it recognizes is unknown. The CDR3 end lies 3 residues beyond the end of the read and is filled in from the germline J gene. The chain uses TRBV4-1 and TRBJ1-6, with 7 bases identical to TRBD1. Sequenced: peripheral blood mononuclear cells. The sequence derives from a person aged 18-70 years in good health. CDR3 bases read: TGCGCCAGCAGCCACTCAAAGGGGGCCACCTATAATTCACCC. Translation gives CASSHSKGATYNSP. The whole CDR3 sequence is CASSHSKGATYNSPLHF.